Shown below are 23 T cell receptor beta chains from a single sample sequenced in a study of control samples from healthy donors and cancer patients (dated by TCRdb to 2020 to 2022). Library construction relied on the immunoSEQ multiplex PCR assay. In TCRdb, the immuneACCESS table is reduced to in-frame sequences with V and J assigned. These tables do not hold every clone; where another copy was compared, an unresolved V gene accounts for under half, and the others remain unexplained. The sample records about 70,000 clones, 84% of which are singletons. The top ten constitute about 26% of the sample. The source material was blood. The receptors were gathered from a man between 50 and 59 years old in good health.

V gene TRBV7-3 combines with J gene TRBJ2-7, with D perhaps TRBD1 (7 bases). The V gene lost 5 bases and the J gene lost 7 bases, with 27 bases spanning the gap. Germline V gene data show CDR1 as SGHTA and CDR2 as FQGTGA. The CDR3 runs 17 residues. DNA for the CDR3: TGTGCCAGCAGCCACCTGGGTAGGACTTCAGGGGGGAGTGAGCAGTACTTC. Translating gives CASSHLGRTSGGSEQYF.

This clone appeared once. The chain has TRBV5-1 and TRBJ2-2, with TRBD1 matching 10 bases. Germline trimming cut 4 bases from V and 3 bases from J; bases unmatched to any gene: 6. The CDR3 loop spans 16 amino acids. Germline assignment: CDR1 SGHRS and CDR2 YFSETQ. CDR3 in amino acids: CASSPGTGVYTGELFF. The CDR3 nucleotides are TGCGCCAGCAGCCCCGGGACAGGGGTATACACCGGGGAGCTGTTTTTT.

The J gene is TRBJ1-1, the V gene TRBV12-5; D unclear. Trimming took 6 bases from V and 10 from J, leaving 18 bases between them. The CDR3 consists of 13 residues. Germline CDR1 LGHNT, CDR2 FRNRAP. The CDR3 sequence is CASGEDGLPGAFF. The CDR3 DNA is TGTGCTAGTGGCGAGGACGGCCTCCCTGGAGCTTTCTTT.

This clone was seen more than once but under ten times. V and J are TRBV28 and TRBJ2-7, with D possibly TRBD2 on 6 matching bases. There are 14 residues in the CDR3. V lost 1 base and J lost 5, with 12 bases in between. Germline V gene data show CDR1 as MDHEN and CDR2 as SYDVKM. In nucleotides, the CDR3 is TGTGCCAGCAGTTTATCGGGACTTGTGGACGAGCAGTACTTC. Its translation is CASSLSGLVDEQYF. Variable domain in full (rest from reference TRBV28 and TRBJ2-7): DVKVTQSSRYLVKRTGEKVFLECVQDMDHENMFWYRQDPGLGLRLIYFSYDVKMKEKGDIPEGYSVSREKKERFSLILESASTNQTSMYLCASSLSGLVDEQYFGPGTRLTVT.

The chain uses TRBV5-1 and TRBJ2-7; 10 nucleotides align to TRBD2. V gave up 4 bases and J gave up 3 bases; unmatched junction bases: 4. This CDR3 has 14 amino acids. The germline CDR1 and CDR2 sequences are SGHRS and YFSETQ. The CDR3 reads CASSPSGGFYEQYF. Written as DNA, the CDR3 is TGCGCCAGCAGCCCTAGCGGGGGTTTCTACGAGCAGTACTTC.

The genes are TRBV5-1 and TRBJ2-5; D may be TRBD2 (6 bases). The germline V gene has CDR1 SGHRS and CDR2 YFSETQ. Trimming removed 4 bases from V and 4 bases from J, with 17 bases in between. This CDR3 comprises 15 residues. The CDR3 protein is CASSPGGELGETQYF. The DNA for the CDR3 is TGCGCCAGCAGCCCCGGAGGGGAGTTGGGAGAGACCCAGTACTTC.

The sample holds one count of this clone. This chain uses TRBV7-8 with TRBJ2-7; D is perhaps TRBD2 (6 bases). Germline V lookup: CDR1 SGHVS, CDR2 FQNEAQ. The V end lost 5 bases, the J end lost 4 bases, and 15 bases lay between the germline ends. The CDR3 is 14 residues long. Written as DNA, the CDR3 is TGTGCCAGCAGCACGGAGGGACTTTCGTACGAGCAGTACTTC. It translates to CASSTEGLSYEQYF.

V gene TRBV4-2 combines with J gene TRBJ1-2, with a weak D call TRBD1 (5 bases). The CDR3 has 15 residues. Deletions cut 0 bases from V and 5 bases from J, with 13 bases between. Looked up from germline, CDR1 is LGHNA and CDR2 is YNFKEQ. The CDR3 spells CASSQEVNKGYGYTF. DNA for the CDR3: TGTGCCAGCAGCCAAGAAGTAAACAAGGGGTATGGCTACACCTTC.

In DNA, the CDR3 is TGTGCTAGTGGTACTCAACAGGGGCCGAACACTGAAGCTTTCTTT. It is translated as CASGTQQGPNTEAFF. The chain couples TRBV12-5 to TRBJ1-1; 7 bases line up with TRBD1. Germline CDR1 reads LGHNT; CDR2 reads FRNRAP. V lost 5 bases and J lost 1; bases outside the gene matches: 7. The CDR3 has 15 amino acids.

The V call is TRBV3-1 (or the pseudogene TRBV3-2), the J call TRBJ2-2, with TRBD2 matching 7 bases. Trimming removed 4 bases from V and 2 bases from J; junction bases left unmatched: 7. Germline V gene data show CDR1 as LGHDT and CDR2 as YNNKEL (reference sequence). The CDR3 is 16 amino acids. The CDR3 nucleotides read TGTGCCAGCAGCCGACTTGCTAGCGGCAACACCGGGGAGCTGTTTTTT. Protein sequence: CASSRLASGNTGELFF.

The CDR3 region has the DNA TGTGCCAGCAGCTTTGCGGGGATCGGTCAGCCCCAGCATTTT. It translates to CASSFAGIGQPQHF. The rearrangement links TRBV7-9 to TRBJ1-5; D unclear. The length of the CDR3 is 14 residues. V was shortened by 3 bases and J by 6 bases, with 12 bases between the two germline ends. Germline V gives CDR1 SEHNR, CDR2 FQNEAQ (reference sequence).

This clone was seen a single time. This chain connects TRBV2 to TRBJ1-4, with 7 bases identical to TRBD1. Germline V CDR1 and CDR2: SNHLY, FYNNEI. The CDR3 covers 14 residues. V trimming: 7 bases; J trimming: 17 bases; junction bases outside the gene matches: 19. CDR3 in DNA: TGTGCCAGCACCCAATGGACAGGCACCTCTAGTATATTTTTT. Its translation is CASTQWTGTSSIFF.

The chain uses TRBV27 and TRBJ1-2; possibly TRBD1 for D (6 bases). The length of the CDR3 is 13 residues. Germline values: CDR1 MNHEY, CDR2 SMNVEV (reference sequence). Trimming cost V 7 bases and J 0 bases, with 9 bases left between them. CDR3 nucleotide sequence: TGTGCCAGCAAGGACAGAACTAACTATGGCTACACCTTC. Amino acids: CASKDRTNYGYTF.

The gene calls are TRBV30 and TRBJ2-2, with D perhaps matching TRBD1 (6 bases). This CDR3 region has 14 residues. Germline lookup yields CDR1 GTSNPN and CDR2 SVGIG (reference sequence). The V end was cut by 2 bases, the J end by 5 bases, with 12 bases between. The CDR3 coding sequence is TGTGCCTGGAGTACAGGGTCTAGGACCGGGGAGCTGTTTTTT. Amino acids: CAWSTGSRTGELFF.

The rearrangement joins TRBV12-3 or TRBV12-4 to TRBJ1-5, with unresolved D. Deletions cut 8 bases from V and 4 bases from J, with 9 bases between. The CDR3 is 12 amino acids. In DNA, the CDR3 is TGTGCCAGCGCTAAGTCAAATCAGCCCCAGCATTTT. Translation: CASAKSNQPQHF.

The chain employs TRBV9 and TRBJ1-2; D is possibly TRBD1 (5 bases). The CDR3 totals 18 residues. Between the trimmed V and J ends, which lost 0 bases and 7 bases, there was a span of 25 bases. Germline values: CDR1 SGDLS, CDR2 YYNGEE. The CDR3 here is CASSVEVGAKLGASGYTF. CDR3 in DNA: TGTGCCAGCAGCGTAGAGGTTGGGGCTAAGTTGGGAGCGAGTGGCTACACCTTC.

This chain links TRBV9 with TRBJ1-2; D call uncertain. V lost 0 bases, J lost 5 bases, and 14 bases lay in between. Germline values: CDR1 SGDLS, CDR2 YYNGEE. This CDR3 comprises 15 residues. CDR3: CASSVAVRAGYGYTF. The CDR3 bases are TGTGCCAGCAGCGTAGCCGTAAGGGCGGGTTATGGCTACACCTTC.

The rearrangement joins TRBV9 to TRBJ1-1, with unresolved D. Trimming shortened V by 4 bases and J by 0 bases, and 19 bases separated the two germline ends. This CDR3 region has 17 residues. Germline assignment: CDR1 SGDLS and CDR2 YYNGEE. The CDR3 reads CASSHTGSSPMNTEAFF. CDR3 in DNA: TGTGCCAGCAGCCATACCGGAAGTTCACCTATGAACACTGAAGCTTTCTTT.

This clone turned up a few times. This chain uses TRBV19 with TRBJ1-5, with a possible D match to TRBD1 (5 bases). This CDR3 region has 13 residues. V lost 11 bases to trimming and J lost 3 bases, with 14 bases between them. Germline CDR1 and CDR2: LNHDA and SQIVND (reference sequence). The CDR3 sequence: CAYSQGPNQPQHF. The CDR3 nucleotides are TGTGCCTACTCGCAGGGCCCCAATCAGCCCCAGCATTTT.

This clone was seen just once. The CDR3 sequence is CASSRGVGNQPQHF. The CDR3 coding sequence is TGTGCCAGCAGCCGAGGGGTGGGAAATCAGCCCCAGCATTTT. V usage is TRBV7-8 and J usage is TRBJ1-5, with D possibly matching TRBD1 (5 bases). The CDR3 totals 14 residues. Trimming left V 5 bases short and J 4 bases short, with 12 bases between. CDR1 SGHVS and CDR2 FQNEAQ come from the germline V gene. Together with reference TRBV7-8 and TRBJ1-5, the CDR3 gives the full variable domain: GAGVSQSPRYKVAKRGQDVALRCDPISGHVSLFWYQQALGQGPEFLTYFQNEAQLDKSGLPSDRFFAERPEGSVSTLKIQRTQQEDSAVYLCASSRGVGNQPQHFGDGTRLSIL.

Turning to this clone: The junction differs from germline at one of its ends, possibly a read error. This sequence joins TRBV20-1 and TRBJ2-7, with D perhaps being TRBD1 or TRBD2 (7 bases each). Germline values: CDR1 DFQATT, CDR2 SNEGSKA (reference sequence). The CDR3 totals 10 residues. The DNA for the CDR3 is TGCAGTGCCCCCGGGGGGACAGCAATTTTC. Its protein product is CSAPGGTAIF.

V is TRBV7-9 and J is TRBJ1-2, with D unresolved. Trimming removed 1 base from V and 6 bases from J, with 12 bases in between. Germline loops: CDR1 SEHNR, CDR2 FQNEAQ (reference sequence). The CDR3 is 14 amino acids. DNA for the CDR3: TGTGCCAGCAGCTTAGAATTGGGGAACAATGGCTACACCTTC. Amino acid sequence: CASSLELGNNGYTF.

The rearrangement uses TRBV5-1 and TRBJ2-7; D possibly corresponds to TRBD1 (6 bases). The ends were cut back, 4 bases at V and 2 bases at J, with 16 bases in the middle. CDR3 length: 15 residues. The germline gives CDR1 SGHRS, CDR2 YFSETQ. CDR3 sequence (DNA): TGCGCCAGCAGCACACTCGGACAGAGTACCTACGAGCAGTACTTC. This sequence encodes CASSTLGQSTYEQYF.